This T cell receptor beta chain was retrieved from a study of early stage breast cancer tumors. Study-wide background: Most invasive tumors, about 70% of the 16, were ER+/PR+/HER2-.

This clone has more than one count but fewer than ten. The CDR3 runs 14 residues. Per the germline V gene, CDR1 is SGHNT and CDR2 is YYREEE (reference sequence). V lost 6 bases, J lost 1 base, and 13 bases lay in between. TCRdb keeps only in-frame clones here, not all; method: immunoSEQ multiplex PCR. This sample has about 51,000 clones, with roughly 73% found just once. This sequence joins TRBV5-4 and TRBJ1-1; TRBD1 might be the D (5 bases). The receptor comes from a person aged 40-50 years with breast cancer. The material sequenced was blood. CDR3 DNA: TGTGCCAGCACCATGATCGGGGGGAACACTGAAGCTTTCTTT. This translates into CASTMIGGNTEAFF.